Sequencing of this T cell receptor beta chain was carried out in a study of blood T cell repertoires in COVID-19. In the study overall: Donors in the United States, Italy and Spain gave samples during acute or convalescent COVID-19. T cells, B-cell-depleted T cells, or PBMCs provided the cDNA or gDNA that served as material.

Per the authors' pipeline: Using reference gene primer amplification, nucleated cell counts were estimated. Here immunoSEQ multiplex PCR was the method, and the copy in TCRdb shows in-frame clones only, minus some. V, J and clone size are those of that table, while D and trimming were read from the DNA. The sample shows roughly 180,000 clones, approximately 90% of them seen only once. This clone was seen only once. The V end was cut by 4 bases, the J end by 3 bases, with 11 bases between. Germline CDR1 SGHNT, CDR2 YYREEE (reference sequence). The CDR3 extends over 14 amino acids. The receptor comes from a man aged 65-85 years with active or convalescent COVID-19. V usage is TRBV5-4 and J usage is TRBJ1-3; maybe TRBD1 (6 bases). Source material: peripheral blood. CDR3 DNA sequence: TGTGCCAGCAGCCGACAGGAAGTTGGAAACACCATATATTTT. It yields the protein CASSRQEVGNTIYF.